This T cell receptor (beta chain) derives from a study of neurological immune-mediated disorders. Study conclusions and caveats: Across subjects, no CDR3 amino acid sequence appeared in expanded clones of more than one subject, a finding that suggested private repertoires in all groups. Association of the multiple sclerosis repertoire cluster with clinical or MRI features was not observed for any feature.

Germline values: CDR1 KGHDR, CDR2 SFDVKD. The CDR3 totals 14 residues. In every sequencing run, more than 170 million TCR-beta sequences were generated from 15-18 subjects. TCRdb passed the 5' RACE reads through MiXCR, listing each CDR3 protein once. The top ten clones hold around 5.2% of a sample with 70,000 or so distinct CDR3 sequences, approximately 3.4% of them seen once. Where libraries were unsorted, they were derived from 2 million PBMCs stored at -80 degrees C. This clonotype was seen ten or more times. Its antigen is undetermined. A clone one base away is much larger, so this may be a read error.

Sample: PBMCs. The chain has TRBV24-1 and TRBJ2-5; D possibly corresponds to TRBD2 (6 bases). The sequence derives from a woman aged 45-65 years with multiple sclerosis. The CDR3 DNA reads TGTGCCACCAGTGGCGGGACCATCCAAGGGACCCAGTACTTC. Protein product: CATSGGTIQGTQYF.